These 16 T cell receptor beta chains originate from one sample sequenced in a study of Graves' ophthalmopathy and Graves' hyperthyroidism. As the template, RNA transcripts were used to amplify TCR beta CDR3 regions. The first round was an RT-PCR with HTBI primers, and the second round was a multiplex PCR. TCRdb called the multiplex PCR reads again in MiXCR, with one record for every CDR3 protein. The table lists about 600,000 distinct CDR3 sequences, less than 40% of them singletons, with about 4.6% in the top ten. Sequencing was carried out using peripheral blood or thyroid tissue (not recorded which). The receptors were sampled from an adult man with Graves' hyperthyroidism.

In its sample, this clonotype was seen a few times. This rearrangement joins TRBV19 to TRBJ1-5; D call uncertain. Trimming pared 3 bases from V and 7 bases from J, leaving 10 bases between. The CDR3 is 13 residues long. Per the germline V gene, CDR1 is LNHDA and CDR2 is SQIVND (reference sequence). The CDR3: CASSIAPEQPQHF. In DNA, the CDR3 is TGTGCCAGTAGTATCGCTCCGGAACAGCCCCAGCATTTT.

The chain combines TRBV3-1 with TRBJ1-1; no clear D gene. This CDR3 contains 13 residues. The V gene lost 5 bases and the J gene lost 8 bases, with 15 bases spanning the gap. The germline CDR1 and CDR2 sequences are LGHDT and YNNKEL (reference sequence). The CDR3 bases are TGTGCCAGCAGCACCGAACTGAGGGAGGAAGCTTTCTTT. Translation: CASSTELREEAFF.

This clonotype was detected many times. The chain recombines TRBV5-1 with TRBJ1-2; D might be TRBD1 (5 bases). The CDR3 totals 15 residues. Trimming took off 0 bases at V and 6 bases at J, with 15 bases between the two ends. Per the germline V gene, CDR1 is SGHRS and CDR2 is YFSETQ. The CDR3 reads CASSLGAPGSDGYTF. DNA of the CDR3: TGCGCCAGCAGCTTGGGGGCCCCAGGGTCGGATGGCTACACCTTC.

This clonotype showed up many times. V is TRBV9 and J is TRBJ2-7; D unresolved. The CDR3 has 14 residues. V was cut by 0 bases and J by 2 bases, with 9 bases left in between. The germline gives CDR1 SGDLS, CDR2 YYNGEE. The CDR3 coding sequence is TGTGCCAGCAGCGTAGGCACAACACCCTACGAGCAGTACTTC. As protein: CASSVGTTPYEQYF. Variable domain in full (rest from reference TRBV9 and TRBJ2-7): DSGVTQTPKHLITATGQRVTLRCSPRSGDLSVYWYQQSLDQGLQFLIQYYNGEERAKGNILERFSAQQFPDLHSELNLSSLELGDSALYFCASSVGTTPYEQYFGPGTRLTVT.

This clonotype was observed at least ten times. V is TRBV6-1 and J is TRBJ1-2; D is uncertain. The germline V gene encodes CDR1 MNHNS and CDR2 SASEGT. The length of the CDR3 is 15 residues. V gave up 1 base and J gave up 4 bases, with 13 bases separating them. CDR3 sequence reads: CASSEGGPGGYGYTF. CDR3 in DNA: TGTGCCAGCAGTGAAGGAGGGCCCGGCGGCTATGGCTACACCTTC.

The table lists this clonotype with many counts. The V and J genes are TRBV12-3 or TRBV12-4 and TRBJ1-2; no definite D call. This CDR3 spans 11 amino acids. Trimming removed 3 bases at V and 4 bases at J, with 3 bases between. CDR3 protein: CASSFGYGYTF. The CDR3 coding sequence is TGTGCCAGCAGTTTTGGCTATGGCTACACCTTC.

This clonotype was seen only a few times. The V call is TRBV12-3 or TRBV12-4, the J call TRBJ2-2; 12 nucleotides line up with TRBD2. The V and J ends lost 4 bases and 0 bases, in that order; junction bases with no gene match: 9. This CDR3 is built from 19 residues. The CDR3 reads CASSSRTSGTRANTGELFF. The CDR3 DNA is TGTGCCAGCAGTTCGCGGACTAGCGGGACACGGGCGAACACCGGGGAGCTGTTTTTT.

The chain couples TRBV29-1 to TRBJ1-1, with D maybe TRBD1 (5 bases). V lost 1 base to trimming and J lost 5 bases, with 29 bases between them. Germline V CDR1 and CDR2: SQVTM, ANQGSEA. The CDR3 is made up of 19 amino acids. The CDR3 protein is CSVEASDPSRGQRKTEAFF. CDR3 DNA: TGCAGCGTTGAAGCCAGTGACCCATCGCGGGGCCAGCGGAAAACTGAAGCTTTCTTT. The whole variable domain, remainder taken from reference TRBV29-1 and TRBJ1-1, is SAVISQKPSRDICQRGTSLTIQCQVDSQVTMMFWYRQQPGQSLTLIATANQGSEATYESGFVIDKFPISRPNLTFSTLTVSNMSPEDSSIYLCSVEASDPSRGQRKTEAFFGQGTRLTVV.

V gene TRBV25-1 combines with J gene TRBJ2-7, with D uncertain. The DNA matches TRBJ2-1 better at its end, which makes the J call doubtful. This CDR3 has 14 amino acids. CDR1 is MGHDK and CDR2 is SYGVNS in the germline V gene. The CDR3 nucleotides are TGTGCCAGCAGTCCAATTACCGGACGGGATGAGCAGTTCTTC. Translated, it gives CASSPITGRDEQFF.

V is TRBV24-1 and J is TRBJ1-5; 8 bases line up with TRBD1. The CDR3 loop spans 10 amino acids. J was trimmed by 14 bases and V by 9 bases; bases with no gene match: 5. The germline V gene has CDR1 KGHDR and CDR2 SFDVKD. For the CDR3, the DNA is TGTGCCACCGGACAGGGCTACGAGCATTTT. It specifies CATGQGYEHF.

This clonotype was seen a few times. The chain couples TRBV29-1 to TRBJ2-3, with TRBD1 identical over 9 bases. The CDR3 sequence is 14 residues long. In germline, CDR1 is SQVTM, CDR2 ANQGSEA. The CDR3 loop reads CSGVGQGKTDTQYF. CDR3 bases: TGCAGTGGAGTTGGACAGGGGAAAACAGATACGCAGTATTTT.

This clonotype was seen many times. The V and J genes are TRBV19 and TRBJ2-7, with TRBD1 identical over 8 bases. J was trimmed by 3 bases and V by 6 bases; bases with no gene match: 7. CDR1 and CDR2 from the germline V gene are LNHDA and SQIVND (reference sequence). This CDR3 has 14 residues. CDR3 loop: CASRPGQGDYEQYF. The CDR3 nucleotides read TGTGCCAGTAGGCCCGGACAGGGCGACTACGAGCAGTACTTC.

This chain joins TRBV7-2 and TRBJ1-6; D gene unclear. The CDR3 length is 14 residues. The ends were cut back, 6 bases at V and 1 base at J, with 7 bases in the middle. Germline V gene sequence: CDR1 SGHTA, CDR2 FQGNSA. CDR3 sequence: CASRMGSYNSPLHF. CDR3 in DNA: TGTGCCAGCAGAATGGGTTCCTATAATTCACCCCTCCACTTT.

This clonotype was seen at least ten times. The chain joins TRBV7-6 to TRBJ2-5; 13 nucleotides agree with TRBD2. Germline values: CDR1 SGHVS, CDR2 FNYEAQ. The trim removed 0 bases at V and 5 bases at J, leaving 6 bases unmatched. This CDR3 has 17 amino acids. CDR3 sequence reads: CASSLASTSGGYETQYF. In nucleotides, the CDR3 is TGTGCCAGCAGCTTAGCGTCGACTAGCGGGGGGTACGAGACCCAGTACTTC.

This rearrangement joins TRBV9 to TRBJ2-5, with 7 bases lining up with TRBD1. The CDR3 covers 16 residues. V trimming: 1 base; J trimming: 2 bases; junction bases outside the gene matches: 8. CDR1 and CDR2 (germline): SGDLS, YYNGEE. The CDR3 DNA reads TGTGCCAGCAGCGTACAGGGGGACAATGGGCAAGAGACCCAGTACTTC. Amino acid sequence: CASSVQGDNGQETQYF.

CDR3: CASKGQEMTELFF. The CDR3 coding sequence is TGTGCCAGCAAAGGACAGGAAATGACTGAACTGTTTTTT. This chain connects TRBV2 to TRBJ1-4; 7 nucleotides agree with TRBD1. Germline CDR1 and CDR2: SNHLY and FYNNEI. J gave up 12 bases and V 7 bases, and 11 bases lay outside the gene matches. The CDR3 runs 13 residues.